This T cell receptor (beta chain) stems from a study of cytomegalovirus exposure and HLA in healthy donors. Study outcomes and limitations: Listed as cytomegalovirus-associated were 150 or so TCR beta chains.

Primers: 60 Vbeta forward and 13 Jbeta reverse. Clones were read by immunoSEQ multiplex PCR, and TCRdb kept only the in-frame ones, dropping some. The sample lists under 35,000 clones, 60% to 80% occurring once. With respect to this clone: The antigen is unknown.

Germline lookup yields CDR1 GTSNPN and CDR2 SVGIG (reference sequence). V was shortened by 0 bases and J by 5 bases, with 8 bases between the two germline ends. CDR3 length equals 13 residues. This TCR was sampled from a male donor in good health and CMV-seropositive. Sequenced material: PBMCs. The rearrangement links TRBV30 to TRBJ2-1, with D unclear. CDR3 sequence (DNA): TGTGCCTGGAGTGTACTGGGCGACAATGAGCAGTTCTTC. Translation gives CAWSVLGDNEQFF. The full variable domain, its missing parts supplied by reference TRBV30 and TRBJ2-1, is SQTIHQWPATLVQPVGSPLSLECTVEGTSNPNLYWYRQAAGRGLQLLFYSVGIGQISSEVPQNLSASRPQDRQFILSSKKLLLSDSGFYLCAWSVLGDNEQFFGPGTRLTVL.